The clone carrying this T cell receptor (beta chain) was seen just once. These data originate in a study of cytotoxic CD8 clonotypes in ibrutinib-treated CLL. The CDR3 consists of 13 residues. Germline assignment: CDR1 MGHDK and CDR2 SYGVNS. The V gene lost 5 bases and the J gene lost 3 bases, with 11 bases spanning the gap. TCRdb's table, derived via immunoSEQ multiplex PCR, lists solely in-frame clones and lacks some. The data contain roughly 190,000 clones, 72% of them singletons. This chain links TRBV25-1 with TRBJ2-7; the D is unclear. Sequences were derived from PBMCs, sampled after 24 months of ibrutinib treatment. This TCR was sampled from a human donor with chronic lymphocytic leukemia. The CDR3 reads CASSPFSFYEQYF. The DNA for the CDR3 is TGTGCCAGCAGTCCATTTTCCTTCTACGAGCAGTACTTC.